Here is one TCR beta chain with its context. Its antigen remains unknown. A clone one base away is much larger, so this may be a read error. TCRbeta libraries were built with three rounds of nested PCR, modified from ARM-PCR. TCRdb called the multiplex PCR reads again in MiXCR, with one record for every CDR3 protein. Found here are more than 35,000 distinct CDR3 sequences, roughly three fifths of them singletons; the top ten hold over 15%. RNA was extracted from bulk tissue without any cell sorting. More than 3 cm separated this lung sample from the edge of the tumor. This sample was included in a study of tumor and adjacent non-tumor tissue in lung cancer. For the study at large: Aged about 31 to 80 years, patients included under 13 men and 4 to 6 women with stage I to III disease. Study results and caveats: Tumor repertoires had a smaller top 100 clone share than normal lung. Significantly higher TCR diversity was found in tumor than normal lung.

Germline V gene data show CDR1 as SNHLY and CDR2 as FYNNEI. The CDR3 sequence is 15 residues long. Trimming pared 5 bases from V and 0 bases from J, leaving 10 bases between. Material: distant non-tumor lung tissue. This receptor was obtained from a woman between 35 and 50 years old with non-small cell lung cancer. The J gene is TRBJ2-2, the V gene TRBV2; D is ambiguous. CDR3 region: CASSWQLPNTGELFF. The CDR3 region has the DNA TGTGCCAGCAGTTGGCAACTTCCGAACACCGGGGAGCTGTTTTTT.